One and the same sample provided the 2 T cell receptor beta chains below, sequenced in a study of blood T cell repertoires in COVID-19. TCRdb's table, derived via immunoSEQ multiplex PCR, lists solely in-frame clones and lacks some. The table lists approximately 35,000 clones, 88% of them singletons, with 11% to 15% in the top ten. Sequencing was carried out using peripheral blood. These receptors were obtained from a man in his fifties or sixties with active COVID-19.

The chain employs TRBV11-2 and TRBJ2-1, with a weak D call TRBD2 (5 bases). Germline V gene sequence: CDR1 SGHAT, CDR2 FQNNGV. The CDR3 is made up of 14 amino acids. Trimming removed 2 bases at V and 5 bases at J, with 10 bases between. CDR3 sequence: CASSLIPGNNEQFF. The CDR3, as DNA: TGTGCCAGCAGCTTAATTCCGGGAAACAATGAGCAGTTCTTC.

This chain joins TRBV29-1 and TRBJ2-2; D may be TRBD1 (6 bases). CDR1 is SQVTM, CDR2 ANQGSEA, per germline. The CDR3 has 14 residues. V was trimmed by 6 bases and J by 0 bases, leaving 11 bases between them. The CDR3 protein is CSVGQFSNTGELFF. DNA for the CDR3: TGCAGCGTAGGACAGTTCTCGAACACCGGGGAGCTGTTTTTT.